A selection of T cell receptor beta chains follows, all from one sample in a study of T cells in Graves' hyperthyroidism and ophthalmopathy. TCRdb reprocessed the multiplex PCR reads with MiXCR, giving one entry per CDR3 protein. The sample consists of hundreds of thousands of distinct CDR3 sequences, about 15% of them appearing once. Material: blood. Receptors were obtained from a woman in her thirties with Graves' hyperthyroidism that later progressed to Graves' ophthalmopathy. Each CDR3 is given with its conserved first and last residue. The order of the fields is clone size, D gene, V gene, J gene, CDR3 DNA, CDR3 protein. A D gene is named only where the DNA matches it firmly. Expanded clones get a size class; other rows say once, few or many, or leave the size out.

few	-	TRBV15	TRBJ2-2	TGTGCCACCAGCAGAGACCCGGGCGGCGGGGAGCTGTTTTTT	CATSRDPGGGELFF
many	TRBD1	TRBV28	TRBJ2-5	TGTGCCAGCAGCCAAGACAGGGGGCTTGTCGTGACCCAGTACTTC	CASSQDRGLVVTQYF
-	-	TRBV7-9	TRBJ1-1	TGTGCCAGCAGCGCTCCTTCCGGCCGTGGCACTGAAGCTTTCTTT	CASSAPSGRGTEAFF
many	-	TRBV12-3/TRBV12-4	TRBJ2-6	TGTGCCAGCAGGGGGGTTGGGGCCAACGTCCTGACTTTC	CASRGVGANVLTF
-	-	TRBV18	TRBJ2-3	TGTGCCAGCTCACCAGAGATCACAGATACGCAGTATTTT	CASSPEITDTQYF
-	TRBD2	TRBV11-2	TRBJ2-3	TGTGCCAGCAGCTTGAGTGCGGCGGGGGAATCGGATACGCAGTATTTT	CASSLSAAGESDTQYF
-	TRBD1	TRBV10-2	TRBJ2-6	TGCGCCAGCAGTGAGTCTCTGGATGGACAGGAAACTTTC	CASSESLDGQETF
once	-	TRBV15	TRBJ2-2	TGTGCCACCGGAACTAATACGGGCACAACAAACCTTAACACCGGGGAGCTGTTTTTT	CATGTNTGTTNLNTGELFF
-	-	TRBV15	TRBJ1-5	TGTGCCACCAGCAGAGTAGAGTCCCAGATAACGAATCAGCCCCAGCATTTT	CATSRVESQITNQPQHF
-	-	TRBV7-2	TRBJ2-1	TGTGCCAGCAGCTTAGTTTCAGCCTACAATGAGCAGTTCTTC	CASSLVSAYNEQFF
-	-	TRBV7-3	TRBJ2-5	TGTGCCAGCAGTTCGGGACTGCGAGAGACCCAGTACTTC	CASSSGLRETQYF
many	-	TRBV7-9	TRBJ1-3	TGTGCCAGCAGCCCCCCGACAGGCTACTCTGGAAACACCATATATTTT	CASSPPTGYSGNTIYF
many	-	TRBV5-5	TRBJ2-3	TGTGCCAGCGGTAGCGGAGGCACAGATACGCAGTATTTT	CASGSGGTDTQYF
few	-	TRBV4-3	TRBJ1-6	TGCGCCAGCAGCCAAGATTTTGGGGATTCAAATTCACCCCTCCACTTT	CASSQDFGDSNSPLHF
-	-	TRBV3-1	TRBJ1-4	TGTGCCAGCAGCCTCCGGACGGATAATGAAAAACTGTTTTTT	CASSLRTDNEKLFF
many	-	TRBV6-2/TRBV6-3	TRBJ1-1	TGTGCCAGCAGCCCTTTTTCCGACACTGAAGCTTTCTTT	CASSPFSDTEAFF
many	-	TRBV20-1	TRBJ2-2	TGCAGTGCTCCCCCCAGGGAGGCAACCGGGGAGCTGTTTTTT	CSAPPREATGELFF
-	-	TRBV7-3	TRBJ1-1	TGTGCCAGCAGCTCCTTTGGACAGATCAACACTGAAGCTTTCTTT	CASSSFGQINTEAFF
many	TRBD1	TRBV29-1	TRBJ1-2	TGCAGCGTGGCTCCAGGGGGGGACTATGGCTACACCTTC	CSVAPGGDYGYTF
many	-	TRBV6-2/TRBV6-3	TRBJ2-7	TGTGCCAGCAACACCGGGACTGGGAACCTTATCTACGAGCAGTACTTC	CASNTGTGNLIYEQYF
many	TRBD1	TRBV28	TRBJ1-5	TGTGCCAGCGGCCAAGGACAGGGCTTAATCAAGCCCCAGCATTTT	CASGQGQGLIKPQHF
many	-	TRBV20-1	TRBJ2-5	TGCAGTGCTAGAGATTTGGCTGGGGAGACCCAGTACTTC	CSARDLAGETQYF
many	-	TRBV28	TRBJ2-7	TGTGCCAGCAGTTTATACGGGGGAGGCTCCTACGAGCAGTACTTC	CASSLYGGGSYEQYF
many	TRBD1	TRBV5-1	TRBJ1-1	TGTGCCAGCAGTCCGGGGACAGGAGGCACTGAAGCTTTCTTT	CASSPGTGGTEAFF
many	-	TRBV29-1	TRBJ2-3	TGCAGCGTTGAAGATCCGGGCAGTTCCTCCATTACGCAGTATTTT	CSVEDPGSSSITQYF
many	-	TRBV28	TRBJ2-5	TGTGCCAGCAGTTTGGGAGGCGGCCCGGGGCCGACCAGAGGGTACTTC	CASSLGGGPGPTRGYF
many	-	TRBV7-2	TRBJ2-7	TGTGCCAGCAGCTTAGGTTCGACAACTAAGCAGTACTTC	CASSLGSTTKQYF
-	-	TRBV19	TRBJ1-2	TGTGCCAGTTCCGACAGGTACTATGGCTACACCTTC	CASSDRYYGYTF
many	-	TRBV9	TRBJ2-6	TGTGCCAGCAGCGTAGCTGGGGGCTCTGGGGCCAACGTCCTGACTTTC	CASSVAGGSGANVLTF
many	-	TRBV6-5	TRBJ1-1	TGTGCCAGCAGTTACTCAAGGAGGGGCGCGGGGACTGAAGCTTTCTTT	CASSYSRRGAGTEAFF
many	-	TRBV3-1	TRBJ2-1	TGTGCCAGCAGCAAACAATCTCCCAACGGCGAGCAGTTCTTC	CASSKQSPNGEQFF
few	-	TRBV5-8	TRBJ1-4	TGTGCCAGCAGCTTGGCCAAGGGCCATGGGGGCGAAAAACTGTTTTTT	CASSLAKGHGGEKLFF
-	-	TRBV19	TRBJ2-7	TGTGCCAGTAGTATAGCTAAAGGGGCTTACGAGCAGTACTTC	CASSIAKGAYEQYF
many	TRBD2	TRBV5-1	TRBJ2-2	TGCGCCAGCCGATATGGGGCTAGCGGGAGAGCGAACACCGGGGAGCTGTTTTTT	CASRYGASGRANTGELFF
-	-	TRBV12-3/TRBV12-4	TRBJ2-4	TGTGCCAGCAGTTTGAAATTTGAGGGCCTAGCCAAAAACATTCAGTACTTC	CASSLKFEGLAKNIQYF
many	-	TRBV5-1	TRBJ1-1	TGTGCCAGCAGTTTCGGGACGAACACTGAAGCTTTCTTT	CASSFGTNTEAFF
few	-	TRBV7-9	TRBJ1-1	TGTGCCAGCAGCTTAGCGCGGGTAGGGGACACTGAAGCTTTCTTT	CASSLARVGDTEAFF
many	TRBD1	TRBV29-1	TRBJ1-1	TGCAGGGCTGACAGGGGGCACACTGAAGCTTTCTTT	CRADRGHTEAFF
many	-	TRBV30	TRBJ2-2	TGTGCCTGGAGTTGGCAGGGCGAGGACGGGGAGCTGTTTTTT	CAWSWQGEDGELFF
many	-	TRBV14	TRBJ2-7	TGTGCCAGCAGCCAAGATCGGTTGTCAGACTTAGCCTACGAGCAGTACTTC	CASSQDRLSDLAYEQYF
many	-	TRBV28	TRBJ2-3	TGTGCCAGCTTTCAGGGGTTGGGGAACACAGATACGCAGTATTTT	CASFQGLGNTDTQYF
once	TRBD2	TRBV11-2	TRBJ2-1	TGTGCCAGCAGCGACACGGCTCGGTTTGGCGGGAGACCGCCCAATGAGCAGTTCTTC	CASSDTARFGGRPPNEQFF
many	-	TRBV5-4	TRBJ2-5	TGTGCCAGCAGCTTGACGGGCGATCGGACCCAGTACTTC	CASSLTGDRTQYF
-	-	TRBV5-1	TRBJ2-5	TGCGCCAGCAGCTTGGGGGGATCTGGCACCCAAGAGACCCAGTACTTC	CASSLGGSGTQETQYF
many	-	TRBV6-1	TRBJ1-4	TGTGCCAGCAGCAGAGACACAGCCGCAACTAATGAAAAACTGTTTTTT	CASSRDTAATNEKLFF
few	TRBD2	TRBV24-1	TRBJ2-7	TGTGCCACCAGTGATTCGCCCGGACTAGGATCCTACGAGCAGTACTTC	CATSDSPGLGSYEQYF
-	-	TRBV9	TRBJ1-5	TGTGCCAGCAGCCCTTCGGGGGGATCGCGTCAGCCCCAGCATTTT	CASSPSGGSRQPQHF
few	-	TRBV4-3	TRBJ2-3	TGCGCCAGCAGCCCCGGACCCATCGGTGGGACAGATACGCAGTATTTT	CASSPGPIGGTDTQYF
many	TRBD2	TRBV28	TRBJ2-1	TGTGCCAGCATAGGGACTAGCGGGATTAGTGAGCAGTTCTTC	CASIGTSGISEQFF
many	TRBD2	TRBV7-2	TRBJ2-2	TGTGCCAGCAGCTTAGCGGCTAGCGGGAGGTTAACCGGGGAGCTGTTTTTT	CASSLAASGRLTGELFF
few	TRBD2	TRBV4-2	TRBJ2-7	TGTGCCAGCAGCCGCCACCCGGGACTAGAGTCCTACGAGCAGTACTTC	CASSRHPGLESYEQYF